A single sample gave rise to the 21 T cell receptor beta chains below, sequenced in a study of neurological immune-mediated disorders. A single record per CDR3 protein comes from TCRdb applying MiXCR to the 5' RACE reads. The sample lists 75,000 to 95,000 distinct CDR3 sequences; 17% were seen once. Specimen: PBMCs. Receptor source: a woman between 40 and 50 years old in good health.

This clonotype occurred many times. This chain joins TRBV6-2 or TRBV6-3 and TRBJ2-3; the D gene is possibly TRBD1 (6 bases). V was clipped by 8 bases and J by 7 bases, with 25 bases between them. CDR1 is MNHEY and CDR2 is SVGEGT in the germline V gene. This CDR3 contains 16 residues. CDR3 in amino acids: CASGSIGPDSRHTQYF. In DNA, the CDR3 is TGTGCCAGCGGCTCGATTGGTCCGGACAGCCGCCATACGCAGTATTTT.

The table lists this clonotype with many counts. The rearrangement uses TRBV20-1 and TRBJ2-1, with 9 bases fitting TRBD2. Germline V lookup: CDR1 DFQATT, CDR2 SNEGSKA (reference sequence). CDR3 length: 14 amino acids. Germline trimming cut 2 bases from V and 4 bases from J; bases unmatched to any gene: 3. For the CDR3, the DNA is TGCAGTGCTAGATTAGCGGGGGATTACAATGAGCAGTTCTTC. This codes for CSARLAGDYNEQFF.

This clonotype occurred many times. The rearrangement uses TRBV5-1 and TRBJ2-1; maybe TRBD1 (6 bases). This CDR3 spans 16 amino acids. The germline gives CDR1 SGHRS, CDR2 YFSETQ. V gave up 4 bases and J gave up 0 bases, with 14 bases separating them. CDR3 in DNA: TGCGCCAGCAGCCGGTCCCGGGACAACTCCTACAATGAGCAGTTCTTC. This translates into CASSRSRDNSYNEQFF.

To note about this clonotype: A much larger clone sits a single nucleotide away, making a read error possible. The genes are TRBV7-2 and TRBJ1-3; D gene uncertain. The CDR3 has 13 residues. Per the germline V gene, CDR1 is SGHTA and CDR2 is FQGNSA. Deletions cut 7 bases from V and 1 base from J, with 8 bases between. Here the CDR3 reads CASTHLSGNTIYF. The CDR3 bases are TGTGCCAGCACACACCTATCTGGAAACACCATATATTTT. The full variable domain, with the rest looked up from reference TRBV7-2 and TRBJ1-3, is GAGVSQSPSNKVTEKGKDVELRCDPISGHTALYWYRQSLGQGLEFLIYFQGNSAPDKSGLPSDRFSAERTGGSVSTLTIQRTQQEDSAVYLCASTHLSGNTIYFGEGSWLTVV.

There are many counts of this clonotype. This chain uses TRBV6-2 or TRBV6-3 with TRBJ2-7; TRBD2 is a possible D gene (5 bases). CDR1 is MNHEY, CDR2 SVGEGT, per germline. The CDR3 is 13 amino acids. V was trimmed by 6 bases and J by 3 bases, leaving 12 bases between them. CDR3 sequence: CASSHSGGYEQYF. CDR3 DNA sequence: TGTGCCAGCAGCCACTCTGGAGGCTACGAGCAGTACTTC.

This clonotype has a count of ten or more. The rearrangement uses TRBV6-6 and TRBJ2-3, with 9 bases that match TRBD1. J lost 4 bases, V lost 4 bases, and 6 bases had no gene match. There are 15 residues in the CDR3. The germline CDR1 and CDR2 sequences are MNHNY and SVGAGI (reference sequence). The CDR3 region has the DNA TGTGCCAGCAGTTTCCCCGGACAGGGGTCAGATACGCAGTATTTT. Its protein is CASSFPGQGSDTQYF.

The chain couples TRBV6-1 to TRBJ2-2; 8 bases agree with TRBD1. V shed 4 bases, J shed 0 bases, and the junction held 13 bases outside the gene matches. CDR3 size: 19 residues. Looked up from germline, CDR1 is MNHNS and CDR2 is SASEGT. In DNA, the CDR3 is TGTGCCAGCAGTGTCGCATGGGCAGGGGGCGACTCGAACACCGGGGAGCTGTTTTTT. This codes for CASSVAWAGGDSNTGELFF.

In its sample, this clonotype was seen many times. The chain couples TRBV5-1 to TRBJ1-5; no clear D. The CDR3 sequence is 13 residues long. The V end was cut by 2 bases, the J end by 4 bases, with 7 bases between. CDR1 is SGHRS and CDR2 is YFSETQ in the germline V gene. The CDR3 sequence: CASSFDINQPQHF. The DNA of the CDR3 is TGCGCCAGCAGCTTTGACATAAATCAGCCCCAGCATTTT.

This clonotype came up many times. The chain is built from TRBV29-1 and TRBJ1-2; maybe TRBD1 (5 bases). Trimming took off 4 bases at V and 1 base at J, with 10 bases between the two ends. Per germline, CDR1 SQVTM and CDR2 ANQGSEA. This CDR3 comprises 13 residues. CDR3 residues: CSVGQGRNYGYTF. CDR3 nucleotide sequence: TGCAGCGTTGGTCAGGGTCGTAACTATGGCTACACCTTC. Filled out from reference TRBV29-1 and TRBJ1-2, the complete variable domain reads SAVISQKPSRDICQRGTSLTIQCQVDSQVTMMFWYRQQPGQSLTLIATANQGSEATYESGFVIDKFPISRPNLTFSTLTVSNMSPEDSSIYLCSVGQGRNYGYTFGSGTRLTVV.

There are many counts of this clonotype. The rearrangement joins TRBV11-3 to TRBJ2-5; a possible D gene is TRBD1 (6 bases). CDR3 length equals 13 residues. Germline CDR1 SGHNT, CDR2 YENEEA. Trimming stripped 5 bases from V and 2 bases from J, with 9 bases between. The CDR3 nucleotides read TGTGCCAGCAGCCGGGACACGCAAGAGACCCAGTACTTC. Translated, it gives CASSRDTQETQYF.

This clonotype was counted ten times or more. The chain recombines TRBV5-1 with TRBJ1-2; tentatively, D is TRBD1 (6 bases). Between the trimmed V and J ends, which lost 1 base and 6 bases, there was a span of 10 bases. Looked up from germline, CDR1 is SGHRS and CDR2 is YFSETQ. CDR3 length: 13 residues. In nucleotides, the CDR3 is TGCGCCAGCAGCTTGTCAGGGGATCATGGCTACACCTTC. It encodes CASSLSGDHGYTF.

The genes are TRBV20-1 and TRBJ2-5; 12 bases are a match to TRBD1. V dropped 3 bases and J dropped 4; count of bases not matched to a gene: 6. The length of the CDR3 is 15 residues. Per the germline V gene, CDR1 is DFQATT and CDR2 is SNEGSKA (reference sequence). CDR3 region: CSASRGTGGGETQYF. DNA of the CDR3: TGCAGTGCTAGCCGAGGGACAGGGGGCGGAGAGACCCAGTACTTC.

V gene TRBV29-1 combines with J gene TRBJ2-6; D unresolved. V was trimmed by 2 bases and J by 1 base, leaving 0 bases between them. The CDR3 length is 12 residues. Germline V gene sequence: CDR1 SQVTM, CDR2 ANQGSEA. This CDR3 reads CSVESGANVLTF. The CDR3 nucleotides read TGCAGCGTTGAATCTGGGGCCAACGTCCTGACTTTC.

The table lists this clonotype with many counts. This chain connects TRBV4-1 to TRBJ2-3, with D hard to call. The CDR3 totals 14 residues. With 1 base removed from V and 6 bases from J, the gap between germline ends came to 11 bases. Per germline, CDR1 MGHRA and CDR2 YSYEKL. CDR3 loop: CASSQGGFTDTQYF. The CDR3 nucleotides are TGCGCCAGCAGCCAAGGAGGCTTTACGGATACGCAGTATTTT.

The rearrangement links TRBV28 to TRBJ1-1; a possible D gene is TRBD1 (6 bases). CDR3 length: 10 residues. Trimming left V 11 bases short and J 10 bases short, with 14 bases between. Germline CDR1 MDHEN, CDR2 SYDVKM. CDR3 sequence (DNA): TGTGCCGTCCACAGGGATGGAGCTTTCTTT. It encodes CAVHRDGAFF.

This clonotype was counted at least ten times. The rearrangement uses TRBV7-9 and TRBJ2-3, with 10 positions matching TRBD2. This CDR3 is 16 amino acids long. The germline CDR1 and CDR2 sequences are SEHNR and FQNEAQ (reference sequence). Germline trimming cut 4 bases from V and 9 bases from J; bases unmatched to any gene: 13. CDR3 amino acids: CASSWSASGGSETQYF. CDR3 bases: TGTGCCAGCAGCTGGAGCGCTAGCGGGGGCTCGGAGACGCAGTATTTT.

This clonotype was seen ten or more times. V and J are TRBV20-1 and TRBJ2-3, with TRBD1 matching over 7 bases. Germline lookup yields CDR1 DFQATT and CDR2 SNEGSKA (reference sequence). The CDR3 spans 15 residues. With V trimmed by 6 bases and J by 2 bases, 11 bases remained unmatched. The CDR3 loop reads CSATSQGTHTDTQYF. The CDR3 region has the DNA TGCAGTGCAACATCACAGGGGACCCACACAGATACGCAGTATTTT.

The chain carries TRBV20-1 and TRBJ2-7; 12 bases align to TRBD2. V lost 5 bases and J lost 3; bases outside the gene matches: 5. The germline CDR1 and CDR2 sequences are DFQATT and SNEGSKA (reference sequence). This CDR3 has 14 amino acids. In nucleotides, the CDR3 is TGCAGTGCTCTGACTAGCGGGGGAAACTACGAGCAGTACTTC. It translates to CSALTSGGNYEQYF.

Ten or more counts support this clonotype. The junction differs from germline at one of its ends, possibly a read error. The CDR3 is CASSPIAGGIRETQYF. The CDR3 DNA follows: TGTGCTAGCAGCCCGATAGCGGGGGGGATAAGAGAGACCCAGTACTTC. The genes are TRBV7-7 and TRBJ2-5, with 11 bases that match TRBD2. Germline lookup yields CDR1 SSHAT and CDR2 FNYEAQ (reference sequence). The CDR3 covers 16 residues.

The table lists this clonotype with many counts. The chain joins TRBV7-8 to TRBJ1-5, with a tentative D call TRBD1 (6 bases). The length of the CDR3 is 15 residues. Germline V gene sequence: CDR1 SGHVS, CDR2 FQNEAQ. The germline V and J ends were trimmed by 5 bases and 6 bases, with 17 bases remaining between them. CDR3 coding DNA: TGTGCCAGCAGCCCCGCGGGGGGGGCGGGTCAGCCCCAGCATTTT. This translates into CASSPAGGAGQPQHF.

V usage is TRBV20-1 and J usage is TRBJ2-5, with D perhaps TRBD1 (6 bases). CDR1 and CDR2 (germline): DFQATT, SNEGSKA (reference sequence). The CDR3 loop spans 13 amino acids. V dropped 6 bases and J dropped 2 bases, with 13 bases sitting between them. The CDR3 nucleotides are TGCAGTGCGACCACAGGGAAACAAGAGACCCAGTACTTC. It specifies CSATTGKQETQYF.